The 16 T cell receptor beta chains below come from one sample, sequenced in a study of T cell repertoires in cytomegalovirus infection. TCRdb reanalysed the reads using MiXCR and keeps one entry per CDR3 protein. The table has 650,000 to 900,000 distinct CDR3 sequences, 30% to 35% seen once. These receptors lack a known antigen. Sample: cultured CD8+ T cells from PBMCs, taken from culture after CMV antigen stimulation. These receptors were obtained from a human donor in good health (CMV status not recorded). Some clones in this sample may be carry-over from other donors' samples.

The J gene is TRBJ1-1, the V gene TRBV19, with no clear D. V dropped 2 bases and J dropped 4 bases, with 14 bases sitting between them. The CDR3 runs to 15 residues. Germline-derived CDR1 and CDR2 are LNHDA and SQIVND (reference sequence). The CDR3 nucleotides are TGTGCCAGTAGTATATTCGCAGTACGCGGCACTGAAGCTTTCTTT. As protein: CASSIFAVRGTEAFF.

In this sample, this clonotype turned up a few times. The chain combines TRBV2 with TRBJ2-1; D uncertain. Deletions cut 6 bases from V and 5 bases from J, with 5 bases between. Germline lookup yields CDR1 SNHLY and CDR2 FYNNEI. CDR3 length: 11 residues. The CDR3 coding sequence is TGTGCCAGCAGGCGGAACAATGAGCAGTTCTTC. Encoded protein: CASRRNNEQFF. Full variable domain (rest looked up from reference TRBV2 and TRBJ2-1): EPEVTQTPSHQVTQMGQEVILRCVPISNHLYFYWYRQILGQKVEFLVSFYNNEISEKSEIFDDQFSVERPDGSNFTLKIRSTKLEDSAMYFCASRRNNEQFFGPGTRLTVL.

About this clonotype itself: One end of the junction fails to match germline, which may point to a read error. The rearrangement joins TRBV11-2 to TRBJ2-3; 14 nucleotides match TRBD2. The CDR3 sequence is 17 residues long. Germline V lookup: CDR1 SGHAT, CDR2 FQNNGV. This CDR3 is CAGSARLAGGPADTQYF. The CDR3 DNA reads TGTGCCGGCAGCGCTAGACTAGCGGGGGGGCCGGCAGATACGCAGTATTTT.

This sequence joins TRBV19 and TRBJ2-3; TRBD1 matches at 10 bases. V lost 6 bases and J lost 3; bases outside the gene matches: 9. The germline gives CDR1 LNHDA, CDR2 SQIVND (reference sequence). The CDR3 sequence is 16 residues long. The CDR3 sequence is CASSLRGQGRTDTQYF. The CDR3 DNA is TGTGCCAGTAGCCTTCGGGGACAGGGGCGGACAGATACGCAGTATTTT.

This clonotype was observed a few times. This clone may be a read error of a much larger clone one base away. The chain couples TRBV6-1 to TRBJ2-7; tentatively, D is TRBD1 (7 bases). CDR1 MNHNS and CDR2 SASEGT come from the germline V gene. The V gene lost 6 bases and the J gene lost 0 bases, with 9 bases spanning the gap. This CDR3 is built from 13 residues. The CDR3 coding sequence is TGTGCCAGCAGGCGGGACAGCTCCTACGAGCAGTACTTC. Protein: CASRRDSSYEQYF.

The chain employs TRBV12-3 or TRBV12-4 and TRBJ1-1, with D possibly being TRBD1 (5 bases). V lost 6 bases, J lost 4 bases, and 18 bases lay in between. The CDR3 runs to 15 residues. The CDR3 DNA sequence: TGTGCCAGCAGCGCCACCAGGGTAGATGTCACTGAAGCTTTCTTT. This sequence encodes CASSATRVDVTEAFF.

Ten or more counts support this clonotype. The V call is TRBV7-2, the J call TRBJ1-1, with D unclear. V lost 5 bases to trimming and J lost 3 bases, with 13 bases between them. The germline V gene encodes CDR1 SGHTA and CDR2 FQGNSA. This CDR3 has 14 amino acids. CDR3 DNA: TGTGCCAGCAGCCCCCAATGGGTGGACACTGAAGCTTTCTTT. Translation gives CASSPQWVDTEAFF. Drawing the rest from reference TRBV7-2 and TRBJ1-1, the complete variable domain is GAGVSQSPSNKVTEKGKDVELRCDPISGHTALYWYRQSLGQGLEFLIYFQGNSAPDKSGLPSDRFSAERTGGSVSTLTIQRTQQEDSAVYLCASSPQWVDTEAFFGQGTRLTVV.

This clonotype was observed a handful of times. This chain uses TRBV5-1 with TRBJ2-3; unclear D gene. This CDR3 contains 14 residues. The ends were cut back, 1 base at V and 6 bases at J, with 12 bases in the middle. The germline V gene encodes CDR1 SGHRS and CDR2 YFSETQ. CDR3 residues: CASSLTVNPDTQYF. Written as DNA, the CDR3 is TGCGCCAGCAGCTTGACGGTTAACCCGGATACGCAGTATTTT.

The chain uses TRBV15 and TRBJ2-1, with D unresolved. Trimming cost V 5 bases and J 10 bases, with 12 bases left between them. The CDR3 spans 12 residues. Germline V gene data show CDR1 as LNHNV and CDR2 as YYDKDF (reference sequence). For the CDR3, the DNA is TGTGCCACCAGCGTAATGGGAACAGAGCAGTTCTTC. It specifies CATSVMGTEQFF.

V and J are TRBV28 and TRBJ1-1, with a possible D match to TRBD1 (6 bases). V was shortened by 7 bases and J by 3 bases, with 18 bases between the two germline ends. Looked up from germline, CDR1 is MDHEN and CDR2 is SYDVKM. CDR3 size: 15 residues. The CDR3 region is CASTTRRGLDTEAFF. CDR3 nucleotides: TGTGCCAGCACTACTAGGAGGGGGTTGGACACTGAAGCTTTCTTT.

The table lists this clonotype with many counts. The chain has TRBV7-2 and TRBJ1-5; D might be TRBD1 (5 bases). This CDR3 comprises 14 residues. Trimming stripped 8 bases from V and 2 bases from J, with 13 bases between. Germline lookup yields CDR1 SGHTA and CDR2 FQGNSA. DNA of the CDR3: TGTGCCAGCGGGCCAGGGTTGGGCAATCAGCCCCAGCATTTT. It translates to CASGPGLGNQPQHF.

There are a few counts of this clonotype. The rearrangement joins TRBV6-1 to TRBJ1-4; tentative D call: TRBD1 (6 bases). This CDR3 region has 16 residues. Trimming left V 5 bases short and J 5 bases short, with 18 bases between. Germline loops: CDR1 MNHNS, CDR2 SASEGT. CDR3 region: CASSFLIQGGNEKLFF. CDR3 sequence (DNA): TGTGCCAGCAGTTTTTTAATACAGGGAGGGAATGAAAAACTGTTTTTT.

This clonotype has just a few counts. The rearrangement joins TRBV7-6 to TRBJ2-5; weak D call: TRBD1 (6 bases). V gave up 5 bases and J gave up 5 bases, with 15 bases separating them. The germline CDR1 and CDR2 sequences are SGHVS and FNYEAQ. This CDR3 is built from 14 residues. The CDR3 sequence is CASSRGGSWETQYF. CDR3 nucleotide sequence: TGTGCCAGCAGCCGAGGGGGTTCTTGGGAGACCCAGTACTTC.

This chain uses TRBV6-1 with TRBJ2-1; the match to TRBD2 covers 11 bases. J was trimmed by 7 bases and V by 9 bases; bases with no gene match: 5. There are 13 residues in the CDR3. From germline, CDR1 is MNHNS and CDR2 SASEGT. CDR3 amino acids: CASIAGGSNEQFF. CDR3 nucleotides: TGTGCCAGTATAGCGGGGGGGTCGAATGAGCAGTTCTTC.

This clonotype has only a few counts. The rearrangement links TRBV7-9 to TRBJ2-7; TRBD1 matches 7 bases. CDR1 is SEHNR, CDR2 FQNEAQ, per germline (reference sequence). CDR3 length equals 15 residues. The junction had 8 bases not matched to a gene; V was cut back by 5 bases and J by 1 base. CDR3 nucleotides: TGTGCCAGCAGCAGCCGGGACAGAAAATCCTACGAGCAGTACTTC. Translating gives CASSSRDRKSYEQYF.

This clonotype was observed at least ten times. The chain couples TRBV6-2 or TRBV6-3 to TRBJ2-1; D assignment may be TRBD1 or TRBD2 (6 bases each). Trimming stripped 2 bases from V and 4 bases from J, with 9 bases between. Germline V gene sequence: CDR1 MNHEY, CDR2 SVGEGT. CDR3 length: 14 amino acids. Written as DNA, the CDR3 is TGTGCCAGCAGTTACGGGGGGCGATACAATGAGCAGTTCTTC. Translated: CASSYGGRYNEQFF.